This T cell receptor (beta chain) is from a study of shared T cell receptors in the human thymus. Generated by immunoSEQ multiplex PCR, the TCRdb table keeps only in-frame clones and is missing some. Altogether some 660,000 clones are present, around 87% being singletons, with the ten largest covering roughly 0.0086%. Germline CDR1 GTSNPN, CDR2 SVGIG (reference sequence). CDR3 size: 15 residues. The V and J ends lost 2 bases and 11 bases respectively, with 19 bases between them. The data also belong to a second study, concerning human thymus T cells. As that report states: Thymic samples were excised during corrective heart operations.

Sequenced: thymocytes. This rearrangement joins TRBV30 to TRBJ2-6; D perhaps matches TRBD1 (6 bases). This receptor was obtained from a boy younger than two with a congenital heart defect. The CDR3 DNA follows: TGTGCCTGGAGTAAGGGGGAGCTCACCCTGGACGTCCTGACTTTC. Translated: CAWSKGELTLDVLTF.